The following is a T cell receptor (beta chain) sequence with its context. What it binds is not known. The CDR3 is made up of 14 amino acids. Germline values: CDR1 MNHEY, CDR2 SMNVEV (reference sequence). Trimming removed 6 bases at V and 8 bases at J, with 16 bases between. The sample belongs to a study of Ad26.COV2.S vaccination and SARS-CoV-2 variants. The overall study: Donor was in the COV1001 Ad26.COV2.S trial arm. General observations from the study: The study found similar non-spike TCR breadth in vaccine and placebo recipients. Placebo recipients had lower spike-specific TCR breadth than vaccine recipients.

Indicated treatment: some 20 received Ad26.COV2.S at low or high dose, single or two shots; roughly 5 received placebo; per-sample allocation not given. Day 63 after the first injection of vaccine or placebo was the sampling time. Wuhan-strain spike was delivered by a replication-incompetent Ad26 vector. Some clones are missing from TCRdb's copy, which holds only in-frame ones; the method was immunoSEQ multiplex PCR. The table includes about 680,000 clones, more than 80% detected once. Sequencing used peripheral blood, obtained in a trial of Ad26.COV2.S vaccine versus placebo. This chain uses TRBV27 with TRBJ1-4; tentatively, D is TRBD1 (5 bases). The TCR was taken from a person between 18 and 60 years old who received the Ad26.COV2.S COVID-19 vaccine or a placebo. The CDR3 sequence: CASRKSGGGEKLFF. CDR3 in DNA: TGTGCCAGCAGGAAGTCGGGGGGAGGAGAAAAACTGTTTTTT. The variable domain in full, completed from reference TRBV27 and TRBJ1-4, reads EAQVTQNPRYLITVTGKKLTVTCSQNMNHEYMSWYRQDPGLGLRQIYYSMNVEVTDKGDVPEGYKVSRKEKRNFPLILESPSPNQTSLYFCASRKSGGGEKLFFGSGTQLSVL.